Listed here are 23 T cell receptor beta chains from one sample, sequenced in a study of T cell repertoires in cytomegalovirus infection. MiXCR, run by TCRdb on the reads, gives a single entry per CDR3 protein. The sample holds more than 200,000 distinct CDR3 sequences; over 8% are singletons and the top ten take about 14%. The sequencing input was PBMCs. The source is a human donor in good health (CMV status not recorded). Some clones in this sample may be carry-over from other donors' samples.

This clonotype has a handful of counts. The chain is built from TRBV6-5 and TRBJ1-6; a possible D gene is TRBD1 (6 bases). The V gene's germline CDR1 is MNHEY and CDR2 SVGAGI. V lost 6 bases and J 9 bases, leaving 12 bases between the germline ends. This CDR3 region has 13 residues. CDR3 loop: CASRPDRPSPLHF. CDR3 nucleotides: TGTGCCAGCAGACCCGACAGGCCTTCACCCCTCCACTTT.

The chain uses TRBV12-3 or TRBV12-4 and TRBJ1-4, with D hard to call. V lost 8 bases and J lost 8, with 9 bases in between. The CDR3 extends over 11 amino acids. Written as DNA, the CDR3 is TGTGCCAGCGGTCCCTTCGAAAAACTGTTTTTT. Translation gives CASGPFEKLFF.

This clonotype was counted many times. This chain connects TRBV28 to TRBJ1-4; no clear D. V dropped 5 bases and J dropped 0 bases, with 10 bases sitting between them. The CDR3 has 15 residues. Germline assignment: CDR1 MDHEN and CDR2 SYDVKM. DNA of the CDR3: TGTGCCAGCAGTGCGGGCGGAGCAACTAATGAAAAACTGTTTTTT. Protein sequence: CASSAGGATNEKLFF.

This clonotype occurred a few times. DNA for the CDR3: TGCGCCAGCAGCCCAGGGGCCGGACAGGGGACCATCGAGCAGTACTTC. Its translation: CASSPGAGQGTIEQYF. The J gene is TRBJ2-7, the V gene TRBV5-1, with 9 bases matching TRBD1. The CDR3 consists of 16 residues. Germline V gene data show CDR1 as SGHRS and CDR2 as YFSETQ. The V and J ends lost 4 bases and 6 bases, in that order; junction bases with no gene match: 14.

This clonotype has a count of ten or more. This chain connects TRBV7-6 to TRBJ1-1; tentative D call: TRBD1 (5 bases). Germline loops: CDR1 SGHVS, CDR2 FNYEAQ. Trimming pared 5 bases from V and 5 bases from J, leaving 15 bases between. The CDR3 runs to 14 residues. The DNA for the CDR3 is TGTGCCAGCAGCGACCAAGTGGGGGGGACTGAAGCTTTCTTT. Amino acid sequence: CASSDQVGGTEAFF. Complete variable domain (other parts from reference TRBV7-6 and TRBJ1-1): GAGVSQSPRYKVTKRGQDVALRCDPISGHVSLYWYRQALGQGPEFLTYFNYEAQQDKSGLPNDRFSAERPEGSISTLTIQRTEQRDSAMYRCASSDQVGGTEAFFGQGTRLTVV.

Ten or more counts support this clonotype. V usage is TRBV7-2 and J usage is TRBJ2-1, with TRBD2 matching 9 bases. J gave up 15 bases and V 5 bases, and 11 bases lay outside the gene matches. CDR3 size: 13 residues. Per germline, CDR1 SGHTA and CDR2 FQGNSA. The CDR3 sequence: CASSPQLAGHWFF. The CDR3 coding sequence is TGTGCCAGCAGCCCACAACTAGCGGGTCATTGGTTCTTC.

This chain joins TRBV7-9 and TRBJ1-1, with 9 bases lining up with TRBD1. Germline CDR1 SEHNR, CDR2 FQNEAQ (reference sequence). The length of the CDR3 is 15 residues. V trimming: 5 bases; J trimming: 0 bases; junction bases outside the gene matches: 4. This CDR3 is CASSPRQGVNTEAFF. DNA of the CDR3: TGTGCCAGCAGCCCGAGACAGGGGGTGAACACTGAAGCTTTCTTT.

This clonotype was counted only a few times. This rearrangement joins TRBV30 to TRBJ1-5; D not resolved. The V end lost 2 bases, the J end lost 7 bases, and 9 bases lay between the germline ends. Germline values: CDR1 GTSNPN, CDR2 SVGIG (reference sequence). The CDR3 runs 12 residues. Here the CDR3 reads CAWSLGGQPQHF. The CDR3 DNA sequence: TGTGCCTGGAGTCTTGGCGGGCAGCCCCAGCATTTT.

The V and J genes are TRBV6-2 or TRBV6-3 and TRBJ2-1, with 7 bases identical to TRBD2. CDR1 and CDR2 (germline): MNHEY, SVGEGT. The CDR3 covers 16 residues. Trimming at V came to 6 bases and at J to 2 bases, leaving 10 bases not matched to a gene. The CDR3, as DNA: TGTGCCAGCAGACCCCTGGCGGGAGAGGCCTACAATGAGCAGTTCTTC. Amino acids: CASRPLAGEAYNEQFF.

This clonotype turned up a few times. The chain combines TRBV20-1 with TRBJ1-2; D is ambiguous. Trimming cost V 5 bases and J 4 bases, with 17 bases left between them. The CDR3 spans 14 residues. Per germline, CDR1 DFQATT and CDR2 SNEGSKA (reference sequence). In DNA form, the CDR3 reads TGCAGTGCTTCTCGCCCGGGTGATGGCTATGGCTACACCTTC. It specifies CSASRPGDGYGYTF.

V gene TRBV19 combines with J gene TRBJ2-1, with 9 bases aligning to TRBD2. CDR3 length: 15 amino acids. The junction had 4 bases not matched to a gene; V was cut back by 6 bases and J by 1 base. CDR1 is LNHDA, CDR2 SQIVND, per germline (reference sequence). In DNA, the CDR3 is TGTGCCAGTAGCCGAGCGGGGGGTTCCTACAATGAGCAGTTCTTC. Translating it yields CASSRAGGSYNEQFF.

This clonotype was counted many times. The rearrangement joins TRBV5-1 to TRBJ2-3, with 9 bases fitting TRBD2. V trimming: 4 bases; J trimming: 4 bases; junction bases outside the gene matches: 7. Per the germline V gene, CDR1 is SGHRS and CDR2 is YFSETQ. This CDR3 comprises 15 residues. CDR3 loop: CASSLRSGSSDTQYF. CDR3 DNA: TGCGCCAGCAGCCTCCGTAGCGGGAGTTCAGATACGCAGTATTTT.

This clonotype was recorded a few times. The V call is TRBV19, the J call TRBJ1-2; D is possibly TRBD1 (6 bases). Per the germline V gene, CDR1 is LNHDA and CDR2 is SQIVND (reference sequence). This CDR3 spans 15 amino acids. The V end lost 5 bases, the J end lost 4 bases, and 17 bases lay between the germline ends. The CDR3: CASSVVRGSSYGYTF. CDR3 DNA: TGTGCCAGTAGTGTAGTCAGGGGATCGTCCTATGGCTACACCTTC.

This clonotype was observed a handful of times. The chain couples TRBV6-2 or TRBV6-3 to TRBJ2-6; D call uncertain. V was shortened by 0 bases and J by 0 bases, with 9 bases between the two germline ends. This CDR3 is built from 17 residues. Germline V gene sequence: CDR1 MNHEY, CDR2 SVGEGT. The CDR3 here is CASSYSMAASGANVLTF. DNA for the CDR3: TGTGCCAGCAGTTACTCGATGGCAGCCTCTGGGGCCAACGTCCTGACTTTC.

This clonotype was seen a few times. This sequence joins TRBV6-2 or TRBV6-3 and TRBJ2-2, with D perhaps TRBD1 or TRBD2 (5 bases each). The germline gives CDR1 MNHEY, CDR2 SVGEGT. V lost 6 bases and J lost 4, with 9 bases in between. This CDR3 contains 13 residues. The CDR3 is CASRRDATGELFF. The CDR3 coding sequence is TGTGCCAGCAGACGGGACGCCACCGGGGAGCTGTTTTTT.

This clonotype was seen ten or more times. The CDR3 loop is CASSPTGARSYEQYF. CDR3 nucleotides: TGTGCCAGCAGCCCTACAGGGGCGCGATCCTACGAGCAGTACTTC. The chain links TRBV7-2 to TRBJ2-7, with TRBD1 matching 7 bases. After removal of 5 bases from V and 1 base from J, the junction contained 8 bases not matched to a gene. CDR3 length equals 15 residues. Germline CDR1 and CDR2: SGHTA and FQGNSA. The full variable domain, its missing parts supplied by reference TRBV7-2 and TRBJ2-7, is GAGVSQSPSNKVTEKGKDVELRCDPISGHTALYWYRQSLGQGLEFLIYFQGNSAPDKSGLPSDRFSAERTGGSVSTLTIQRTQQEDSAVYLCASSPTGARSYEQYFGPGTRLTVT.

This clonotype was picked up many times. The V and J genes are TRBV7-2 and TRBJ1-1; D is uncertain. From germline, CDR1 is SGHTA and CDR2 FQGNSA. The V end was cut by 3 bases, the J end by 12 bases, with 17 bases between. The CDR3 has 13 residues. In DNA form, the CDR3 reads TGTGCCAGCAGCTTCGAGGTGACCACCACAACTTTCTTT. Protein sequence: CASSFEVTTTTFF. Full variable domain (remainder filled in from reference TRBV7-2 and TRBJ1-1): GAGVSQSPSNKVTEKGKDVELRCDPISGHTALYWYRQSLGQGLEFLIYFQGNSAPDKSGLPSDRFSAERTGGSVSTLTIQRTQQEDSAVYLCASSFEVTTTTFFGQGTRLTVV.

This clonotype was seen ten or more times. V usage is TRBV25-1 and J usage is TRBJ1-1; 10 bases agree with TRBD1. The length of the CDR3 is 13 residues. Per germline, CDR1 MGHDK and CDR2 SYGVNS. The V segment lost 8 bases and the J segment 5 bases; nucleotides outside the gene matches: 5. The CDR3 DNA is TGTGCCAGCGGGGGACAGGGGCGGACTGAAGCTTTCTTT. Protein product: CASGGQGRTEAFF.

This clonotype was seen many times. This sequence joins TRBV7-2 and TRBJ2-7; D possibly uses TRBD1 or TRBD2 (6 bases each). The CDR3 is 13 amino acids. Trimming took 1 base from V and 6 from J, leaving 10 bases between them. CDR1 is SGHTA, CDR2 FQGNSA, per germline. The CDR3 reads CASSLVRGPEQYF. The CDR3 DNA is TGTGCCAGCAGCTTAGTTCGGGGGCCCGAGCAGTACTTC. The complete variable domain, with remaining parts taken from reference TRBV7-2 and TRBJ2-7, reads GAGVSQSPSNKVTEKGKDVELRCDPISGHTALYWYRQSLGQGLEFLIYFQGNSAPDKSGLPSDRFSAERTGGSVSTLTIQRTQQEDSAVYLCASSLVRGPEQYFGPGTRLTVT.

This clonotype was found a few times. The chain carries TRBV20-1 and TRBJ1-4; 7 bases line up with TRBD1. V shed 0 bases and J 5 bases; nucleotides not matched to a gene: 6. Germline CDR1 DFQATT, CDR2 SNEGSKA (reference sequence). There are 15 residues in the CDR3. The CDR3 DNA is TGCAGTGCTAGAGATTGGTCCAGGGGGAATGAAAAACTGTTTTTT. Translated: CSARDWSRGNEKLFF.

This clonotype was counted ten times or more. The V and J genes are TRBV7-6 and TRBJ2-3, with D unresolved. V was shortened by 2 bases and J by 3 bases, with 15 bases between the two germline ends. The CDR3 runs to 16 residues. The germline V gene has CDR1 SGHVS and CDR2 FNYEAQ. The CDR3 region is CASSLRARKLTDTQYF. CDR3 in DNA: TGTGCCAGCAGCTTAAGGGCCCGGAAGTTGACAGATACGCAGTATTTT.

The table lists this clonotype with many counts. The DNA of the CDR3 is TGTGCCAGCAGCTTAGAAGTTCCGGGGCTGGGAAACACCATATATTTT. The encoded protein is CASSLEVPGLGNTIYF. The chain links TRBV7-2 to TRBJ1-3, with D tentatively TRBD1 (5 bases). The CDR3 extends over 16 amino acids. Trimming pared 1 base from V and 4 bases from J, leaving 14 bases between. CDR1 SGHTA and CDR2 FQGNSA come from the germline V gene.

This clonotype was seen many times. The rearrangement links TRBV5-1 to TRBJ2-1; D call uncertain. The V end was cut by 1 base, the J end by 6 bases, with 8 bases between. Per the germline V gene, CDR1 is SGHRS and CDR2 is YFSETQ. The CDR3 sequence is 13 residues long. In DNA, the CDR3 is TGCGCCAGCAGCTTGTATCAGTCCAATGAGCAGTTCTTC. The encoded protein is CASSLYQSNEQFF.